This T cell receptor beta chain was sequenced in a study of blood T cell repertoires in COVID-19. Trimming stripped 1 base from V and 7 bases from J, with 10 bases between. Germline assignment: CDR1 SGHTA and CDR2 FQGNSA. The CDR3 spans 14 residues. Repertoires were generated with immunoSEQ multiplex PCR, while TCRdb's copy carries only in-frame clones and drops some. The sample holds approximately 250,000 clones, roughly 85% seen once. The sequencing input was PBMCs or T cells enriched from blood (not recorded which). This chain joins TRBV7-2 and TRBJ1-4; a weak D match, TRBD1 (6 bases). The TCR was taken from a woman in her 50s with acute COVID-19. The CDR3 DNA is TGTGCCAGCAGCTTAGGGGGGCCCGGTGAAAAACTGTTTTTT. Amino acids: CASSLGGPGEKLFF.